A selection of T cell receptor beta chains follows, all from one sample in a study of blood T cell repertoires in COVID-19. The table came from immunoSEQ multiplex PCR; TCRdb's copy has only in-frame clones and leaves some out. The sample includes roughly 250,000 clones, 84% seen only once; the top ten take 1.5% to 1.7%. Sequenced input: peripheral blood. The receptors were sampled from a woman aged 40 to 50 who had recovered from COVID-19. Each CDR3 is given with its conserved first and last residue. The D gene is left open where the match is weak. Expanded clones are given a class, and other clones once, few, many or no size at all.

size | J | V | D | CDR3 | DNA
NA | TRBJ1-2 | TRBV30 | NA | CAWTHGAFGYGYTF | TGTGCCTGGACACATGGGGCTTTTGGGTATGGCTACACCTTC
NA | TRBJ1-4 | TRBV14 | TRBD1 | CASSAGTENEKLFF | TGTGCCAGCAGCGCCGGGACAGAAAATGAAAAACTGTTTTTT
once | TRBJ1-3 | TRBV28 | NA | CASTVPGAGNTIYF | TGTGCCAGCACCGTCCCCGGGGCTGGAAACACCATATATTTT
NA | TRBJ2-2 | TRBV7-3 | NA | CASSLNRGGELFF | TGTGCCAGCAGCTTAAATCGGGGCGGGGAGCTGTTTTTT
NA | TRBJ2-5 | TRBV5-4 | NA | CASSSQGEGETQYF | TGTGCCAGCAGCTCACAGGGGGAGGGAGAGACCCAGTACTTC
NA | TRBJ2-7 | TRBV3-1/TRBV3-2 | NA | CASSQVGGTDFVYEQYF | TGTGCCAGCAGCCAAGTTGGGGGGACAGACTTTGTTTACGAGCAGTACTTC
NA | TRBJ2-7 | TRBV5-1 | NA | CASSLSYSSSEQYF | TGCGCCAGCAGCTTGAGTTACAGCTCCAGCGAGCAGTACTTC
NA | TRBJ2-2 | TRBV11-2 | NA | CASSRGQLNTGELFF | TGTGCCAGCAGCCGGGGACAACTGAACACCGGGGAGCTGTTTTTT
NA | TRBJ2-4 | TRBV5-1 | NA | CASSLSEPENIQYF | TGCGCCAGCAGCTTGTCTGAACCGGAGAACATTCAGTACTTC
NA | TRBJ1-3 | TRBV28 | NA | CASRPVGNTIYF | TGTGCCAGCAGGCCGGTGGGAAACACCATATATTTT
NA | TRBJ2-7 | TRBV19 | TRBD1 | CASSRKGQGAYEQYF | TGTGCCAGTAGTAGGAAGGGACAGGGGGCCTACGAGCAGTACTTC
NA | TRBJ1-5 | TRBV7-9 | NA | CASSPGGGRNQPQHF | TGTGCCAGCAGCCCCGGGGGAGGGCGGAATCAGCCCCAGCATTTT
NA | TRBJ1-2 | TRBV5-6 | TRBD1 | CASSLTGVYTF | TGTGCCAGCAGCCTGACAGGGGTCTACACCTTC
NA | TRBJ1-5 | TRBV20-1 | NA | CSASWGTGQPQHF | TGCAGTGCTAGTTGGGGAACGGGACAGCCCCAGCATTTT
few | TRBJ2-7 | TRBV7-2 | NA | CASSLGYNSYEQYF | TGTGCCAGCAGCTTAGGTTACAACTCCTACGAGCAGTACTTC
NA | TRBJ1-2 | TRBV18 | TRBD1 | CASSPQQGEYGYTF | TGTGCCAGCTCACCTCAACAGGGGGAATATGGCTACACCTTC
NA | TRBJ1-1 | TRBV14 | NA | CASSQEWGRNTEAFF | TGTGCCAGCAGCCAAGAATGGGGCCGGAACACTGAAGCTTTCTTT
NA | TRBJ2-1 | TRBV15 | TRBD1 | CATSEGQGYNEQFF | TGTGCCACCAGCGAGGGACAGGGGTACAATGAGCAGTTCTTC
once | TRBJ2-3 | TRBV2 | NA | CASSEASGWRADTQYF | TGTGCCAGCAGTGAAGCTTCGGGGTGGCGTGCAGATACGCAGTATTTT
few | TRBJ1-5 | TRBV19 | TRBD1 | CASSIFQGAEPQHF | TGTGCCAGTAGTATTTTCCAGGGGGCAGAGCCCCAGCATTTT
NA | TRBJ1-2 | TRBV28 | TRBD1 | CASSRTGGVNYGYTF | TGTGCCAGCAGTCGGACAGGGGGAGTCAACTATGGCTACACCTTC
NA | TRBJ1-6 | TRBV25-1 | NA | CASSRDFFDSPLHF | TGTGCCAGCAGTAGGGACTTTTTCGACTCACCCCTCCACTTT
once | TRBJ1-5 | TRBV2 | NA | CASSTDRPFNQPQHF | TGTGCCAGCAGTACCGACAGACCCTTTAATCAGCCCCAGCATTTT
NA | TRBJ1-5 | TRBV6-1 | TRBD1 | CASSEGTGGNQPQHF | TGTGCCAGCAGTGAAGGGACAGGGGGCAATCAGCCCCAGCATTTT
NA | TRBJ1-5 | TRBV28 | NA | CASRRGSNQPQHF | TGTGCCAGCCGACGGGGTAGCAATCAGCCCCAGCATTTT
NA | TRBJ2-1 | TRBV5-1 | NA | CASSLGLTNFNEQFF | TGCGCCAGCAGCCTAGGACTAACTAACTTCAATGAGCAGTTCTTC
NA | TRBJ1-4 | TRBV28 | TRBD1 | CASSLGTGGATNEKLFF | TGTGCCAGCAGTTTAGGGACAGGAGGAGCAACTAATGAAAAACTGTTTTTT
NA | TRBJ2-1 | TRBV6-5 | NA | CASRTPQGDPFF | TGTGCCAGCAGGACACCTCAAGGCGATCCGTTCTTC
NA | TRBJ1-1 | TRBV4-1 | NA | CASSLSGNTEAFF | TGCGCCAGCAGCCTCTCAGGTAACACTGAAGCTTTCTTT
NA | TRBJ1-6 | TRBV5-6 | NA | CASSSHGQLYNSPLHF | TGTGCCAGCAGTTCCCATGGACAGCTCTATAATTCACCCCTCCACTTT
NA | TRBJ2-1 | TRBV14 | TRBD2 | CASSHHIAGGHNEQFF | TGTGCCAGCAGCCATCATATAGCGGGGGGCCACAATGAGCAGTTCTTC
NA | TRBJ2-3 | TRBV10-2 | TRBD1 | CASSDEQGRTDTQYF | TGCGCCAGCAGTGATGAACAGGGGCGTACAGATACGCAGTATTTT